A single sample is the source of the 22 T cell receptor beta chains below, sequenced in a study of T cells in localized non-small cell lung cancer. Sequencing was performed with immunoSEQ multiplex PCR; in TCRdb, only in-frame clones are kept and a portion is missing. The sample holds more than 10,000 clones; more than 70% are singletons and the top ten take about 61%. The sample here was peripheral blood, taken before any cancer treatment. The receptors were gathered from a male donor aged 60 or over with stage III lung adenocarcinoma.

This chain joins TRBV5-1 and TRBJ2-7; TRBD2 matches 14 bases. The V and J ends lost 4 bases and 3 bases, in that order; junction bases with no gene match: 6. CDR3 length: 16 amino acids. Germline V gene data show CDR1 as SGHRS and CDR2 as YFSETQ. CDR3 in amino acids: CASSAGTSGRVYEQYF. The CDR3 region has the DNA TGCGCCAGCAGCGCCGGGACTAGCGGGAGAGTCTACGAGCAGTACTTC.

J is TRBJ2-3 and V is TRBV9; TRBD2 agrees at 7 bases. V lost 0 bases and J lost 2; bases outside the gene matches: 3. Germline loops: CDR1 SGDLS, CDR2 YYNGEE. The CDR3 extends over 15 amino acids. CDR3 DNA: TGTGCCAGCAGCGTAGCGGGGGGTTTCACAGATACGCAGTATTTT. Translation gives CASSVAGGFTDTQYF.

This chain links TRBV5-4 with TRBJ2-6; perhaps TRBD2 as D (6 bases). V was trimmed by 1 base and J by 0 bases, leaving 11 bases between them. This CDR3 is built from 17 residues. Germline V gene data show CDR1 as SGHNT and CDR2 as YYREEE (reference sequence). As DNA, the CDR3 is TGTGCCAGCAGCTTGCCGGGACTTAGCTCTGGGGCCAACGTCCTGACTTTC. This gives the protein CASSLPGLSSGANVLTF.

This clone was seen a handful of times. The gene calls are TRBV5-1 and TRBJ2-7, with 12 positions matching TRBD1. CDR1 is SGHRS, CDR2 YFSETQ, per germline. The CDR3 has 18 residues. J lost 0 bases, V lost 4 bases, and 11 bases had no gene match. DNA for the CDR3: TGCGCCAGCAGCCCGGGAGGGACAGGGGGCTGGAGCTCCTACGAGCAGTACTTC. It specifies CASSPGGTGGWSSYEQYF.

As concerns this clone: The same CDR3 arises from other DNA sequences in this sample as well. V gene TRBV6-5 combines with J gene TRBJ1-1, with D tentatively TRBD1 (5 bases). Germline CDR1 reads MNHEY; CDR2 reads SVGAGI. V dropped 0 bases and J dropped 3 bases, with 14 bases sitting between them. CDR3 length: 16 residues. DNA for the CDR3: TGTGCCAGCAGTTACTCGAGTTCCGGGGGGGACACTGAAGCTTTCTTT. Translation: CASSYSSSGGDTEAFF.

This rearrangement joins TRBV19 to TRBJ2-1; 11 bases map to TRBD2. V was clipped by 4 bases and J by 5 bases; unmatched bases: 7. The CDR3 has 16 amino acids. The germline V gene has CDR1 LNHDA and CDR2 SQIVND (reference sequence). This CDR3 is CASSTLAGGINNEQFF. The CDR3 DNA sequence: TGTGCCAGTAGTACCCTAGCGGGGGGCATAAACAATGAGCAGTTCTTC.

J is TRBJ2-6 and V is TRBV6-1, with D unclear. The CDR3 sequence is 13 residues long. Looked up from germline, CDR1 is MNHNS and CDR2 is SASEGT. V shed 8 bases and J shed 0 bases, with 5 bases lying between them. CDR3 DNA: TGTGCCAGCTCGTACTCTGGGGCCAACGTCCTGACTTTC. Translation: CASSYSGANVLTF.

A few counts support this clone. This chain joins TRBV6-4 and TRBJ1-2; D remains unclear. This CDR3 is 18 amino acids long. V was clipped by 2 bases and J by 6 bases, with 25 bases between them. The germline V gene has CDR1 MRHNA and CDR2 SNTAGT. The CDR3 DNA is TGTGCCAGCAGTGACGTTAGGGTCAGCCGTCGTTCTATCCATGGCTACACCTTC. This translates into CASSDVRVSRRSIHGYTF.

J is TRBJ2-7 and V is TRBV29-1; the D gene is possibly TRBD2 (6 bases). V was cut by 7 bases and J by 7 bases, with 14 bases left in between. Germline V gives CDR1 SQVTM, CDR2 ANQGSEA. This CDR3 is built from 11 residues. The CDR3, as DNA: TGCAGCGGTGGGGACCGGGAGGAGCAGTACTTC. Amino acids: CSGGDREEQYF.

The chain has TRBV6-4 and TRBJ1-5; no firm D call. Germline-derived CDR1 and CDR2 are MRHNA and SNTAGT. This CDR3 spans 13 amino acids. The V end was cut by 3 bases, the J end by 7 bases, with 10 bases between. CDR3 amino acids: CASSEGFNQPQHF. The CDR3 DNA is TGTGCCAGCAGTGAAGGCTTCAACCAGCCCCAGCATTTT.

The gene calls are TRBV11-2 and TRBJ2-1; 8 bases are a match to TRBD1. Germline V CDR1 and CDR2: SGHAT, FQNNGV. The CDR3 spans 16 residues. V dropped 5 bases and J dropped 3; count of bases not matched to a gene: 9. The CDR3: CASSVAGTGYYNEQFF. The CDR3 nucleotides read TGTGCCAGCAGCGTAGCCGGGACAGGCTACTACAATGAGCAGTTCTTC.

This chain joins TRBV25-1 and TRBJ2-2, with a possible D match to TRBD1 (5 bases). The CDR3 is 15 amino acids. CDR1 and CDR2 from the germline V gene are MGHDK and SYGVNS. V was pared by 5 bases and J by 2 bases, with 12 bases between. The CDR3 here is CASSLPGHNTGELFF. DNA of the CDR3: TGTGCCAGCAGTCTCCCTGGACATAACACCGGGGAGCTGTTTTTT. The full variable domain, with the rest looked up from reference TRBV25-1 and TRBJ2-2, is EADIYQTPRYLVIGTGKKITLECSQTMGHDKMYWYQQDPGMELHLIHYSYGVNSTEKGDLSSESTVSRIRTEHFPLTLESARPSHTSQYLCASSLPGHNTGELFFGEGSRLTVL.

This chain uses TRBV5-1 with TRBJ2-1, with D perhaps TRBD1 (6 bases). The V end lost 0 bases, the J end lost 5 bases, and 6 bases lay between the germline ends. CDR3 size: 13 residues. Per germline, CDR1 SGHRS and CDR2 YFSETQ. This CDR3 is CASSLGTDNEQFF. DNA of the CDR3: TGCGCCAGCAGCTTGGGGACAGACAATGAGCAGTTCTTC.

This sequence joins TRBV2 and TRBJ1-2; 7 nucleotides line up with TRBD1. Germline V gene lookup returns CDR1 SNHLY and CDR2 FYNNEI. The CDR3 sequence is 14 residues long. V was clipped by 10 bases and J by 2 bases; unmatched bases: 10. The CDR3 region is CATLTGPTNYGYTF. Here the CDR3 DNA reads TGTGCCACCCTGACAGGGCCAACGAACTATGGCTACACCTTC.

This sequence joins TRBV9 and TRBJ1-1; no definite D call. This CDR3 is built from 14 residues. The V gene's germline CDR1 is SGDLS and CDR2 YYNGEE. V was shortened by 4 bases and J by 2 bases, with 12 bases between the two germline ends. The CDR3 nucleotides are TGTGCCAGCAGCCCCCGGATTACTAACACTGAAGCTTTCTTT. It encodes CASSPRITNTEAFF.

The J gene is TRBJ1-1, the V gene TRBV5-6, with unresolved D. Per germline, CDR1 SGHDT and CDR2 YYEEEE. The V end was cut by 4 bases, the J end by 0 bases, with 13 bases between. The CDR3 runs 15 residues. CDR3 amino acids: CASSPEGGLNTEAFF. The DNA for the CDR3 is TGTGCCAGCAGCCCGGAGGGCGGGTTGAACACTGAAGCTTTCTTT.

This sequence joins TRBV13 and TRBJ2-7; TRBD2 agrees at 7 bases. The CDR3 sequence is 16 residues long. V lost 5 bases to trimming and J lost 3 bases; unmatched junction nucleotides: 13. In germline, CDR1 is PRHDT, CDR2 FYEKMQ (reference sequence). The CDR3 spells CASSPENGGTLYEQYF. In nucleotides, the CDR3 is TGTGCCAGCAGCCCCGAAAACGGGGGGACCCTCTACGAGCAGTACTTC.

V gene TRBV5-4 combines with J gene TRBJ1-4; D perhaps matches TRBD1 (5 bases). This CDR3 has 14 residues. The V gene's germline CDR1 is SGHNT and CDR2 YYREEE (reference sequence). Deletions cut 4 bases from V and 10 bases from J, with 17 bases between. This CDR3 reads CASSPRAWGGKLFF. The CDR3 DNA sequence: TGTGCCAGCAGCCCCCGGGCATGGGGGGGAAAACTGTTTTTT.

CDR3 in amino acids: CASSPGLAGGYGDEQYF. In DNA, the CDR3 is TGTGCCAGCTCACCAGGACTAGCGGGAGGCTATGGGGACGAGCAGTACTTC. This chain joins TRBV18 and TRBJ2-7; 14 nucleotides align to TRBD2. Per germline, CDR1 KGHSH and CDR2 LQKENI. The CDR3 sequence is 17 residues long. V was pared by 2 bases and J by 5 bases, with 8 bases of the junction left unmatched. Drawing the rest from reference TRBV18 and TRBJ2-7, the complete variable domain is NAGVMQNPRHLVRRRGQEARLRCSPMKGHSHVYWYRQLPEEGLKFMVYLQKENIIDESGMPKERFSAEFPKEGPSILRIQQVVRGDSAAYFCASSPGLAGGYGDEQYFGPGTRLTVT.

This chain joins TRBV5-6 and TRBJ2-7, with D hard to call. Trimming removed 4 bases from V and 0 bases from J, with 8 bases in between. Germline CDR1 SGHDT, CDR2 YYEEEE. The CDR3 consists of 13 residues. The chain's CDR3 is CASSKIDSYEQYF. CDR3 nucleotides: TGTGCCAGCAGCAAAATCGACTCCTACGAGCAGTACTTC.

The rearrangement joins TRBV27 to TRBJ2-1; TRBD2 might be the D (5 bases). Germline lookup yields CDR1 MNHEY and CDR2 SMNVEV (reference sequence). The CDR3 is 12 amino acids. Trimming pared 8 bases from V and 6 bases from J, leaving 11 bases between. DNA of the CDR3: TGTGCCAGCTCCCGGAGGCTCAATGAGCAGTTCTTC. Protein product: CASSRRLNEQFF.

The chain has TRBV4-1 and TRBJ1-1, with 9 bases matching TRBD1. V lost 3 bases, J lost 3 bases, and 5 bases stayed unmatched. The CDR3 has 15 amino acids. Germline CDR1 is MGHRA and CDR2 is YSYEKL. CDR3 region: CASSQGQGKYTEAFF. The DNA for the CDR3 is TGCGCCAGCAGCCAGGGACAGGGAAAATACACTGAAGCTTTCTTT.